This TCR beta chain is from a study of OX40 agonist ivuxolimab in advanced cancers. Assay used: immunoSEQ multiplex PCR; TCRdb lists only in-frame clones, some missing. In the table there are tens of thousands of clones, just over 90% of which are singletons. V gave up 0 bases and J gave up 3 bases, with 12 bases separating them. The length of the CDR3 is 15 residues. Germline CDR1 WNHNN, CDR2 SYGVQD (reference sequence). This clone was detected once. The genes are TRBV10-1 and TRBJ2-7, with D perhaps TRBD2 (5 bases). Specimen: CD4+ or CD8+ T cells sorted from blood, collected in a trial of the OX40 agonist ivuxolimab. The sequence came from an adult with an advanced solid tumor such as melanoma, head and neck, liver or kidney cancer. CDR3 nucleotides: TGCGCCAGCAGTGAGTCTAGGGCCGGAGGCTACGAGCAGTACTTC. This gives the protein CASSESRAGGYEQYF.